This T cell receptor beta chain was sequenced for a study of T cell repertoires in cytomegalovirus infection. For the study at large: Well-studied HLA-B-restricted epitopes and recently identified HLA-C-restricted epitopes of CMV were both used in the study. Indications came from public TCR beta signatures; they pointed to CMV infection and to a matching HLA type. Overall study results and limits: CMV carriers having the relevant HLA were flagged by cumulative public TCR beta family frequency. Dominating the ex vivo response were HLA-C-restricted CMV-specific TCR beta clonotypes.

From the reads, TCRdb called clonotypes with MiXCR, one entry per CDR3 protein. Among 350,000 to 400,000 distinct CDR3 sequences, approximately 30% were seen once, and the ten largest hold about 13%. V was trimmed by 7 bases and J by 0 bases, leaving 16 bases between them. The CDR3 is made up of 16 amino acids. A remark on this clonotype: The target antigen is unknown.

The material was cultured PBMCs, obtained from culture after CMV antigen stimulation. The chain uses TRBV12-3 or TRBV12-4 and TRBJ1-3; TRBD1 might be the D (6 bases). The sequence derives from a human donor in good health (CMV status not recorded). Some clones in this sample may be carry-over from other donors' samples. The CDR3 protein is CASNQDSPSSGNTIYF. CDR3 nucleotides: TGTGCCAGCAACCAGGACAGCCCGAGCTCTGGAAACACCATATATTTT.